The 20 T cell receptor beta chains given below trace back to one sample, sequenced in a study of cytomegalovirus exposure and HLA in healthy donors. This PCR relied on a set of 60 Vbeta primers and 13 Jbeta primers. Clones were sequenced by immunoSEQ multiplex PCR, and TCRdb holds only the in-frame ones, with some missing. The sample records 150,000 to 200,000 clones, around 79% being singletons. Sequences were obtained from PBMCs. The receptors come from a male donor in good health and CMV-seropositive.

The chain joins TRBV6-6 to TRBJ2-5; 13 nucleotides align to TRBD2. J lost 0 bases, V lost 7 bases, and 2 bases had no gene match. Looked up from germline, CDR1 is MNHNY and CDR2 is SVGAGI (reference sequence). The CDR3 has 15 residues. The CDR3: CASIGLAGDQETQYF. The CDR3 DNA sequence: TGTGCCAGCATCGGACTAGCGGGGGACCAAGAGACCCAGTACTTC.

The chain couples TRBV20-1 to TRBJ2-4; 8 nucleotides match TRBD1. CDR3 length equals 11 residues. Per the germline V gene, CDR1 is DFQATT and CDR2 is SNEGSKA (reference sequence). CDR3 in DNA: TGCAGCTGGACAGGGTGGGGTATTCAGTACTTC. Translated: CSWTGWGIQYF.

The chain employs TRBV6-5 and TRBJ1-1; D remains unclear. The CDR3 has 14 residues. Germline-derived CDR1 and CDR2 are MNHEY and SVGAGI. The V end lost 0 bases, the J end lost 4 bases, and 9 bases lay between the germline ends. The DNA of the CDR3 is TGTGCCAGCAGTTACTCCGGGGATGGCACTGAAGCTTTCTTT. Amino acid sequence: CASSYSGDGTEAFF.

The V gene is TRBV5-6, the J gene TRBJ1-2; D may be TRBD1 (5 bases). There are 13 residues in the CDR3. In germline, CDR1 is SGHDT, CDR2 YYEEEE. V gave up 0 bases and J gave up 7 bases, with 10 bases separating them. The CDR3 reads CASSLVGGSGYTF. CDR3 bases: TGTGCCAGCAGCTTGGTGGGGGGAAGTGGCTACACCTTC.

This chain connects TRBV19 to TRBJ1-5; possible D gene TRBD1, 5 bases. The CDR3 has 14 amino acids. The V end lost 1 base, the J end lost 9 bases, and 13 bases lay between the germline ends. Germline V lookup: CDR1 LNHDA, CDR2 SQIVND (reference sequence). The CDR3 region has the DNA TGTGCCAGTAGTATAGGGGGGGACCTCCCGCCCCAGCATTTT. Its protein product is CASSIGGDLPPQHF.

This chain connects TRBV7-3 to TRBJ2-5; 8 nucleotides agree with TRBD2. Trimming took 0 bases from V and 5 from J; bases not matched to a gene: 11. Germline V gene lookup returns CDR1 SGHTA and CDR2 FQGTGA. The CDR3 extends over 17 amino acids. The CDR3 DNA reads as TGTGCCAGCAGCTTAACGGGGTCGGGAGGGGCGGCGGAGACCCAGTACTTC. It yields the protein CASSLTGSGGAAETQYF.

CDR3 amino acids: CASSGAGASSTDTQYF. The CDR3 DNA follows: TGTGCCAGCAGCGGGGCGGGGGCATCTAGCACAGATACGCAGTATTTT. This chain links TRBV5-4 with TRBJ2-3; tentatively, D is TRBD2 (7 bases). From germline, CDR1 is SGHNT and CDR2 YYREEE (reference sequence). Between the trimmed V and J ends, which lost 4 bases and 0 bases, there was a span of 15 bases. CDR3 size: 16 residues.

The V and J genes are TRBV19 and TRBJ1-2; D unclear. The CDR3 is 15 amino acids. Between the trimmed V and J ends, which lost 6 bases and 3 bases, there was a span of 17 bases. Germline CDR1 and CDR2: LNHDA and SQIVND (reference sequence). CDR3 bases: TGTGCCAGTAGAGTATCCCGGGGTATCGACTATGGCTACACCTTC. Protein product: CASRVSRGIDYGYTF.

This clone came up a few times. The chain couples TRBV30 to TRBJ2-7; D possibly corresponds to TRBD1 (5 bases). Trimming removed 3 bases from V and 4 bases from J, with 16 bases in between. The CDR3 sequence is 14 residues long. In germline, CDR1 is GTSNPN, CDR2 SVGIG (reference sequence). The CDR3 region is CAWRPRERLYEQYF. Written as DNA, the CDR3 is TGTGCCTGGAGACCCAGGGAAAGACTTTACGAGCAGTACTTC.

The rearrangement links TRBV5-1 to TRBJ2-7, with TRBD2 matching over 7 bases. V lost 0 bases to trimming and J lost 3 bases; unmatched junction nucleotides: 6. Germline loops: CDR1 SGHRS, CDR2 YFSETQ. This CDR3 has 15 amino acids. The chain's CDR3 is CASSLGGGGYYEQYF. The CDR3 region has the DNA TGCGCCAGCAGCTTGGGGGGGGGAGGGTACTACGAGCAGTACTTC.

The chain is built from TRBV6-5 and TRBJ2-3, with 14 bases lining up with TRBD2. Germline trimming cut 5 bases from V and 5 bases from J; bases unmatched to any gene: 3. This CDR3 region has 15 residues. Germline loops: CDR1 MNHEY, CDR2 SVGAGI. The CDR3 sequence: CASSPGLAGEDTQYF. The CDR3 nucleotides read TGTGCCAGCAGTCCGGGACTAGCGGGGGAAGATACGCAGTATTTT.

This clone was picked up one time. The chain joins TRBV7-8 to TRBJ1-2, with D possibly matching TRBD1 (5 bases). CDR1 is SGHVS, CDR2 FQNEAQ, per germline. The V end was cut by 1 base, the J end by 8 bases, with 23 bases between. CDR3 size: 17 residues. CDR3 bases: TGTGCCAGCAGCTTAGGGGGTCTGGGCCAGGGAAGTTGGGGCTACACCTTC. It translates to CASSLGGLGQGSWGYTF.

V usage is TRBV4-1 and J usage is TRBJ2-3, with 8 nucleotides matching TRBD2. The V gene's germline CDR1 is MGHRA and CDR2 YSYEKL. V lost 4 bases, J lost 2 bases, and 11 bases stayed unmatched. The CDR3 covers 17 residues. The CDR3 nucleotides read TGCGCCAGCAGCCCAGGAGGGGCGGGGGGCGTCACAGATACGCAGTATTTT. This gives the protein CASSPGGAGGVTDTQYF.

V is TRBV5-1 and J is TRBJ1-2; 9 bases are a match to TRBD1. This CDR3 is 15 amino acids long. V trimming: 3 bases; J trimming: 0 bases; junction bases outside the gene matches: 3. Germline CDR1 reads SGHRS; CDR2 reads YFSETQ. CDR3: CASSWGDRANYGYTF. CDR3 nucleotides: TGCGCCAGCAGCTGGGGGGACAGGGCTAACTATGGCTACACCTTC.

This rearrangement joins TRBV30 to TRBJ2-1; 9 nucleotides match TRBD2. Germline trimming cut 3 bases from V and 5 bases from J; bases unmatched to any gene: 5. CDR1 and CDR2 (germline): GTSNPN, SVGIG (reference sequence). The CDR3 totals 14 residues. The CDR3 DNA sequence: TGTGCCTGGAGACTAGCGGGTACCCACAATGAGCAGTTCTTC. It yields the protein CAWRLAGTHNEQFF. Using reference TRBV30 and TRBJ2-1 for the parts outside the CDR3, the full variable domain is SQTIHQWPATLVQPVGSPLSLECTVEGTSNPNLYWYRQAAGRGLQLLFYSVGIGQISSEVPQNLSASRPQDRQFILSSKKLLLSDSGFYLCAWRLAGTHNEQFFGPGTRLTVL.

This clone was recorded only once. V and J are TRBV29-1 and TRBJ1-4; TRBD1 matches at 7 bases. With 6 bases clipped from V and 5 bases from J, the junction kept 6 bases outside the gene matches. Germline V lookup: CDR1 SQVTM, CDR2 ANQGSEA. This CDR3 has 13 amino acids. The CDR3 DNA sequence: TGCAGCGTCCGACAGGGTGGCAATGAAAAACTGTTTTTT. Protein product: CSVRQGGNEKLFF.

This sequence joins TRBV10-1 and TRBJ2-2, with 9 bases matching TRBD1. The V segment lost 6 bases and the J segment 0 bases; nucleotides outside the gene matches: 11. The CDR3 covers 18 residues. From germline, CDR1 is WNHNN and CDR2 SYGVQD (reference sequence). The CDR3: CASSSGTGPSANTGELFF. The DNA for the CDR3 is TGCGCCAGCAGCTCCGGGACAGGGCCTTCCGCGAACACCGGGGAGCTGTTTTTT.

Notes on this clone: The sample carries other DNA sequences with the same CDR3. The rearrangement links TRBV9 to TRBJ2-3; D possibly corresponds to TRBD2 (8 bases). CDR1 and CDR2 (germline): SGDLS, YYNGEE. The V and J ends lost 4 bases and 3 bases respectively, with 21 bases between them. This CDR3 is built from 17 residues. The CDR3 reads CASSSDPTGTSTDTQYF. The DNA for the CDR3 is TGTGCCAGCAGCTCCGACCCGACAGGGACTAGTACAGATACGCAGTATTTT.

V usage is TRBV30 and J usage is TRBJ1-2, with TRBD1 matching 9 bases. Looked up from germline, CDR1 is GTSNPN and CDR2 is SVGIG (reference sequence). The CDR3 extends over 15 amino acids. Trimming removed 0 bases from V and 9 bases from J; junction bases left unmatched: 11. This CDR3 is CAWSVRDRALPSYTF. In DNA form, the CDR3 reads TGTGCCTGGAGTGTCCGGGACAGGGCTCTTCCGAGCTACACCTTC.

The CDR3 here is CASSPGAGWNSPLHF. Written as DNA, the CDR3 is TGCGCCAGCAGCCCAGGGGCAGGGTGGAATTCACCCCTCCACTTT. The chain carries TRBV4-1 and TRBJ1-6, with TRBD1 as a possible D gene (6 bases). Trimming shortened V by 4 bases and J by 7 bases, and 14 bases separated the two germline ends. This CDR3 contains 15 residues. The germline V gene has CDR1 MGHRA and CDR2 YSYEKL.